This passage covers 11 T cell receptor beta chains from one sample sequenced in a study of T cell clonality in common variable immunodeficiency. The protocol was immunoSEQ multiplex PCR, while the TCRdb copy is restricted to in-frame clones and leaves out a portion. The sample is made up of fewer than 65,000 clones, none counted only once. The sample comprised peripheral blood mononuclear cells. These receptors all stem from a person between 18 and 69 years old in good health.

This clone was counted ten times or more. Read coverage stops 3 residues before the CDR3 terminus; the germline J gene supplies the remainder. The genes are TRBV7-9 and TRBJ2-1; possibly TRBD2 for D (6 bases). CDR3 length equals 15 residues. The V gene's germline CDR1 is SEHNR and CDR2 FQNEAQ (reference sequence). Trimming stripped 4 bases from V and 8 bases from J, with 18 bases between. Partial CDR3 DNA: TGTGCCAGCAGCTCCCTACCGACTAGGAAAGATGAG. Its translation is CASSSLPTRKDE. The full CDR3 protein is CASSSLPTRKDEQFF. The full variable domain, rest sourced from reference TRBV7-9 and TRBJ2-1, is DTGVSQNPRHKITKRGQNVTFRCDPISEHNRLYWYRQTLGQGPEFLTYFQNEAQLEKSRLLSDRFSAERPKGSFSTLEIQRTEQGDSAMYLCASSSLPTRKDEQFFGPGTRLTVL.

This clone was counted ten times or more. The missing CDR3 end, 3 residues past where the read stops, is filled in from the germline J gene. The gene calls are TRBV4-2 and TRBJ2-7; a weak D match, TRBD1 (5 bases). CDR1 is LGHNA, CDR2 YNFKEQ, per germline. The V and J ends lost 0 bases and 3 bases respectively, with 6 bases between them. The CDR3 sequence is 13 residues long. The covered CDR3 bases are TGTGCCAGCAGCCAAGATGACAGCTACGAG. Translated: CASSQDDSYE. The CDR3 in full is CASSQDDSYEQYF.

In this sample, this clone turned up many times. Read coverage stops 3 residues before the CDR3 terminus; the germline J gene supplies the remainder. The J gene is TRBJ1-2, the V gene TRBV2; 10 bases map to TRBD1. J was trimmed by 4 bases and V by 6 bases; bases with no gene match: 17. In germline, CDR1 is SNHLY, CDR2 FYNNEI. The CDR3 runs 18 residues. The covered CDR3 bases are TGTGCCAGCAGCGCGTCCCCCGGGACAGGGGAAGGTGGCTATGGC. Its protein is CASSASPGTGEGGYG. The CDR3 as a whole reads CASSASPGTGEGGYGYTF.

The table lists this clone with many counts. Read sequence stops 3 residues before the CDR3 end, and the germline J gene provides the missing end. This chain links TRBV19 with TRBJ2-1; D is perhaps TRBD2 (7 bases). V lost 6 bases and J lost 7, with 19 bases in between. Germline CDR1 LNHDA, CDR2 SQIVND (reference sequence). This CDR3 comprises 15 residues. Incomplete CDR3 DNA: TGTGCCAGTAGCCCAAGCGGGGAGGGGGGGAATGAG. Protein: CASSPSGEGGNE. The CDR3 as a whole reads CASSPSGEGGNEQFF.

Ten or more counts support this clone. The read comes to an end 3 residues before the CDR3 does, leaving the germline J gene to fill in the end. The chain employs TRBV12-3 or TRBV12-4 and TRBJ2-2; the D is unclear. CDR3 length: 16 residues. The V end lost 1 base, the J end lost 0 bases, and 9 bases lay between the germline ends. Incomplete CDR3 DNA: TGTGCCAGCAGTTTAGATGTGGGCCCGAACACCGGGGAG. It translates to CASSLDVGPNTGE. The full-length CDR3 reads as CASSLDVGPNTGELFF.

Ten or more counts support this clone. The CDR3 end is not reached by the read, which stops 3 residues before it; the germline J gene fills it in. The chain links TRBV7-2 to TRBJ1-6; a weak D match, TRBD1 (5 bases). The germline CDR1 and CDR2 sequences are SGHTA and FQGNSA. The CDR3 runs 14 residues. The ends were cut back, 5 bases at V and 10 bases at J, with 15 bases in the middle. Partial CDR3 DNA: TGTGCCAGCAGCCCCACGGGGGATGGATCACCC. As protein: CASSPTGDGSP. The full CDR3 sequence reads CASSPTGDGSPLHF. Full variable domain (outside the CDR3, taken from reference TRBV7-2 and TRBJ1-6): GAGVSQSPSNKVTEKGKDVELRCDPISGHTALYWYRQSLGQGLEFLIYFQGNSAPDKSGLPSDRFSAERTGGSVSTLTIQRTQQEDSAVYLCASSPTGDGSPLHFGNGTRLTVT.

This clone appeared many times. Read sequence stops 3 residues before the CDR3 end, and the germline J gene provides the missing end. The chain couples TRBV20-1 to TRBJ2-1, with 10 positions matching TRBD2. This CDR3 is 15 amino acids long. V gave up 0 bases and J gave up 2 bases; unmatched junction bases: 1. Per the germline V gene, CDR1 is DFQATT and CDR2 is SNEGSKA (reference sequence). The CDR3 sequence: CSAREGTSAYNEQFF. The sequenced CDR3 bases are TGCAGTGCTAGAGAAGGGACTAGCGCCTACAATGAG.

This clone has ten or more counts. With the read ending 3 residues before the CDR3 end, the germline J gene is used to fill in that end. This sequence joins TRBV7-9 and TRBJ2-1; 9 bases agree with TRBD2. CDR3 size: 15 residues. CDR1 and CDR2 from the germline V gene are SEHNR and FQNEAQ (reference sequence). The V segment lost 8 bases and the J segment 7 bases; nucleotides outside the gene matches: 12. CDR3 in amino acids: CASLYGASGINEQFF. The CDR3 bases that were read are TGTGCCAGCCTCTACGGGGCTAGCGGGATTAATGAG.

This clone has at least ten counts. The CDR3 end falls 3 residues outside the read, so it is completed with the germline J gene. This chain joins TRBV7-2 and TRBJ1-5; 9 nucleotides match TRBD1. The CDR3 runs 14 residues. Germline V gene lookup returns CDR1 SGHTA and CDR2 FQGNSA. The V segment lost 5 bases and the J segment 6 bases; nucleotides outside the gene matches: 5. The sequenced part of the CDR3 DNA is TGTGCCAGCAGCGAGAGACAGGGGGGTCAGCCC. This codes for CASSERQGGQP. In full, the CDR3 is CASSERQGGQPQHF.

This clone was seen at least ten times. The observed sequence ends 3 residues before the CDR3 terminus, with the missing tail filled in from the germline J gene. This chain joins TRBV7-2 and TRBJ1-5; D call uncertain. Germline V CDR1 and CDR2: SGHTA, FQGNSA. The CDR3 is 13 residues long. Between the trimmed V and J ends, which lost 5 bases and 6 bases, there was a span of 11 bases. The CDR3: CASSTQTTQPQHF. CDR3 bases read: TGTGCCAGCAGCACCCAAACAACTCAGCCC.

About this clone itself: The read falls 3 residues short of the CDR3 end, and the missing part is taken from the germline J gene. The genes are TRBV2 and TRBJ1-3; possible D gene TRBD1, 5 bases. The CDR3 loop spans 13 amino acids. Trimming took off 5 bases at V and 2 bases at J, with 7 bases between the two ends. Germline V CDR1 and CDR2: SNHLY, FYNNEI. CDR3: CASSTGAGNTIYF. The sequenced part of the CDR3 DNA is TGTGCCAGCAGTACAGGAGCTGGAAACACC.